The 11 T cell receptor beta chains listed next were all sequenced from one sample in a study of blood T cell repertoires in COVID-19. Profiling relied on immunoSEQ multiplex PCR, and the TCRdb table lists in-frame clones only, not all of them. The table includes some 320,000 clones, about nine tenths detected once. Sequencing was carried out using peripheral blood. The receptors shown here come from a woman in her twenties or thirties who had recovered from COVID-19.

The V and J genes are TRBV4-1 and TRBJ1-1, with 8 bases aligning to TRBD1. The V and J ends lost 1 base and 1 base, in that order; junction bases with no gene match: 5. In germline, CDR1 is MGHRA, CDR2 YSYEKL. There are 16 residues in the CDR3. The CDR3 DNA is TGCGCCAGCAGCCAAGCCCGGGGACAGGAGAACACTGAAGCTTTCTTT. Residues: CASSQARGQENTEAFF.

A few counts support this clone. The V and J genes are TRBV27 and TRBJ1-5, with 7 bases that match TRBD1. From germline, CDR1 is MNHEY and CDR2 SMNVEV (reference sequence). This CDR3 contains 16 residues. Germline trimming cut 5 bases from V and 5 bases from J; bases unmatched to any gene: 12. CDR3 sequence: CASSAEGGLLDQPQHF. The DNA of the CDR3 is TGTGCCAGCAGTGCCGAAGGGGGCCTTTTGGATCAGCCCCAGCATTTT.

The chain employs TRBV5-1 and TRBJ2-2; D is ambiguous. The CDR3 contains 18 residues. Germline values: CDR1 SGHRS, CDR2 YFSETQ. Trimming stripped 0 bases from V and 4 bases from J, with 19 bases between. The CDR3 spells CASSLAVLTLSGTGELFF. DNA for the CDR3: TGCGCCAGCAGCTTGGCGGTCCTCACCCTATCGGGCACCGGGGAGCTGTTTTTT.

J is TRBJ2-3 and V is TRBV9, with 8 nucleotides matching TRBD1. CDR3 length: 16 amino acids. CDR1 and CDR2 from the germline V gene are SGDLS and YYNGEE. With 2 bases clipped from V and 0 bases from J, the junction kept 5 bases outside the gene matches. DNA of the CDR3: TGTGCCAGCAGCGTTGGTGGGGACAGGAGCACAGATACGCAGTATTTT. Its translation: CASSVGGDRSTDTQYF.

The chain is built from TRBV11-2 and TRBJ1-1, with D hard to call. Trimming left V 5 bases short and J 4 bases short, with 20 bases between. The length of the CDR3 is 16 residues. Per germline, CDR1 SGHAT and CDR2 FQNNGV. The CDR3 loop is CASSPRAGWAGTEAFF. CDR3 DNA: TGTGCCAGCAGCCCACGGGCTGGATGGGCGGGCACTGAAGCTTTCTTT.

Concerning this clone: Other nucleotide sequences from this sample produce the same CDR3. The V gene is TRBV18, the J gene TRBJ2-7, with 8 bases that match TRBD1. The CDR3 has 14 amino acids. Trimming at V came to 6 bases and at J to 3 bases, leaving 7 bases not matched to a gene. Looked up from germline, CDR1 is KGHSH and CDR2 is LQKENI. The CDR3 sequence: CASSPGQGYYEQYF. DNA for the CDR3: TGTGCCAGCTCGCCAGGACAGGGCTACTACGAGCAGTACTTC.

In this sample, this clone turned up a few times. The chain joins TRBV7-2 to TRBJ2-3, with 11 bases matching TRBD2. Germline V gene data show CDR1 as SGHTA and CDR2 as FQGNSA. The CDR3 contains 16 residues. With V trimmed by 4 bases and J by 2 bases, 5 bases remained unmatched. As DNA, the CDR3 is TGTGCCAGCAGCTCCAATAGCGGGGGGGCCACAGATACGCAGTATTTT. This translates into CASSSNSGGATDTQYF.

The chain couples TRBV2 to TRBJ2-1; TRBD2 might be the D (7 bases). This CDR3 is built from 18 residues. V dropped 0 bases and J dropped 0 bases, with 15 bases sitting between them. The germline gives CDR1 SNHLY, CDR2 FYNNEI. CDR3 nucleotide sequence: TGTGCCAGCAGTGAAGCATCGGCGGGGGCGAGCTCCTACAATGAGCAGTTCTTC. Its protein is CASSEASAGASSYNEQFF.

The chain employs TRBV7-8 and TRBJ2-4, with 7 bases lining up with TRBD2. This CDR3 has 18 amino acids. V shed 2 bases, J shed 0 bases, and the junction held 10 bases outside the gene matches. The germline V gene encodes CDR1 SGHVS and CDR2 FQNEAQ. The CDR3 sequence: CASSLLLTSEIAKNIQYF. CDR3 nucleotide sequence: TGTGCCAGCAGCTTACTCCTTACTAGCGAAATAGCCAAAAACATTCAGTACTTC.

The chain links TRBV19 to TRBJ1-5; 8 bases line up with TRBD1. The CDR3 totals 15 residues. V dropped 3 bases and J dropped 7; count of bases not matched to a gene: 8. CDR1 and CDR2 from the germline V gene are LNHDA and SQIVND (reference sequence). The CDR3 nucleotides read TGTGCCAGTAGTATTGGGCGACAGGGGAGGCAGCCCCAGCATTTT. It translates to CASSIGRQGRQPQHF.

The gene calls are TRBV6-5 and TRBJ1-1, with a tentative D call TRBD1 (6 bases). V lost 5 bases and J lost 0, with 10 bases in between. Germline V CDR1 and CDR2: MNHEY, SVGAGI. This CDR3 contains 14 residues. Written as DNA, the CDR3 is TGTGCCAGCAGTCAGGACAGAATGAACACTGAAGCTTTCTTT. Amino acid sequence: CASSQDRMNTEAFF.